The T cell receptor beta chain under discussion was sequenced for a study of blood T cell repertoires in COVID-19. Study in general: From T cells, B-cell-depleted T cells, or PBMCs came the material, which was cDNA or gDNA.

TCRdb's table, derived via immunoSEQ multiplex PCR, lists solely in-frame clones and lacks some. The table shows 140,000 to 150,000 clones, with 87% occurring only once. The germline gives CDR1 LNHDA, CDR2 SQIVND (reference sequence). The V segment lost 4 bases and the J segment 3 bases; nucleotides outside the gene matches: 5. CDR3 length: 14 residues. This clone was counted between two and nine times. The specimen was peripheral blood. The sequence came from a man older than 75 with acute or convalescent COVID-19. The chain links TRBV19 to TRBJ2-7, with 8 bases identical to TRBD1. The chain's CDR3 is CASSKIGTGYEQYF. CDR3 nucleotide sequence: TGTGCCAGTAGTAAAATTGGGACAGGCTACGAGCAGTACTTC.